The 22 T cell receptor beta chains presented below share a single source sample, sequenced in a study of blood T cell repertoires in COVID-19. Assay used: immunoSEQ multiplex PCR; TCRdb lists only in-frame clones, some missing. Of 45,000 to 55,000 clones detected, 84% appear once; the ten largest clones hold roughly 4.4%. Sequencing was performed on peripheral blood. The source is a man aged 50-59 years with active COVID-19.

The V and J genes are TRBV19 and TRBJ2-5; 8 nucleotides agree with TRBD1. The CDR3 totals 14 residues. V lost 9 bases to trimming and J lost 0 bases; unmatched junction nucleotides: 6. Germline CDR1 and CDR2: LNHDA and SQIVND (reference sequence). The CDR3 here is CASSRDRYQETQYF. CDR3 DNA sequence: TGTGCCAGCTCCCGGGACAGGTACCAAGAGACCCAGTACTTC. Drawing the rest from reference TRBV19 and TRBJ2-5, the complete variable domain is DGGITQSPKYLFRKEGQNVTLSCEQNLNHDAMYWYRQDPGQGLRLIYYSQIVNDFQKGDIAEGYSVSREKKESFPLTVTSAQKNPTAFYLCASSRDRYQETQYFGPGTRLLVL.

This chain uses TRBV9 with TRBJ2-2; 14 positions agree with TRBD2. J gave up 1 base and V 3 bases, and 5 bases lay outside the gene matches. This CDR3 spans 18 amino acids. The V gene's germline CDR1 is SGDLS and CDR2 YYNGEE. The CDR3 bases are TGTGCCAGCAGCGGGGGACTAGCGGGGGCGCTGAACACCGGGGAGCTGTTTTTT. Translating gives CASSGGLAGALNTGELFF.

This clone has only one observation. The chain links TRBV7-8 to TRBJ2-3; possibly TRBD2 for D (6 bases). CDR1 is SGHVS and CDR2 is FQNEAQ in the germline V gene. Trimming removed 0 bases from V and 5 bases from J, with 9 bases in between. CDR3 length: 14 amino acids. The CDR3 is CASSLAGGGDTQYF. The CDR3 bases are TGTGCCAGCAGCTTAGCGGGGGGAGGAGATACGCAGTATTTT.

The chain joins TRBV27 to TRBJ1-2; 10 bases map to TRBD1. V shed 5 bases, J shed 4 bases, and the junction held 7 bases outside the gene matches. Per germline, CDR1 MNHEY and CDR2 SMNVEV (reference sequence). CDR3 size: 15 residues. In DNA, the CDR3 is TGTGCCAGCAGTCCTCGACAGGGGGCCATCTATGGCTACACCTTC. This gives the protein CASSPRQGAIYGYTF.

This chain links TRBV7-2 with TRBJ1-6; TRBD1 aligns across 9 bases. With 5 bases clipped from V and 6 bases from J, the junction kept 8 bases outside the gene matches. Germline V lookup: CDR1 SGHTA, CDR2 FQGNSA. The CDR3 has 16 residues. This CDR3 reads CASSLNSGQGNSPLHF. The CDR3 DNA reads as TGTGCCAGCAGCCTAAATTCGGGACAGGGTAATTCACCCCTCCACTTT.

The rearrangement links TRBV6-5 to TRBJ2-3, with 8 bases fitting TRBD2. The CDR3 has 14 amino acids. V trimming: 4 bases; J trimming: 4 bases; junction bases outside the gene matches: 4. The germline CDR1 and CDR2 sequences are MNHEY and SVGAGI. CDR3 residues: CASSFRLAPDTQYF. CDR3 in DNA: TGTGCCAGCAGTTTCCGACTAGCGCCAGATACGCAGTATTTT.

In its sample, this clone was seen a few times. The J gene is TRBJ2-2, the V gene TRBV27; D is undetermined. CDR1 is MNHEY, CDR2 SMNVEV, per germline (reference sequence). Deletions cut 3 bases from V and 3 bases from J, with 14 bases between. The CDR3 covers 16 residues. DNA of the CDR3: TGTGCCAGCAGTTTGGGTAGTACCGGGTACACCGGGGAGCTGTTTTTT. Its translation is CASSLGSTGYTGELFF.

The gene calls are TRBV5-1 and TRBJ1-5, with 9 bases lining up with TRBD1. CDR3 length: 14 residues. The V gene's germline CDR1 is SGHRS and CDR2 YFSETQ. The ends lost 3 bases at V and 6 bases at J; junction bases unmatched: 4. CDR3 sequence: CASSSGTGSQPQHF. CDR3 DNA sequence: TGCGCCAGCAGCTCCGGGACAGGGTCTCAGCCCCAGCATTTT.

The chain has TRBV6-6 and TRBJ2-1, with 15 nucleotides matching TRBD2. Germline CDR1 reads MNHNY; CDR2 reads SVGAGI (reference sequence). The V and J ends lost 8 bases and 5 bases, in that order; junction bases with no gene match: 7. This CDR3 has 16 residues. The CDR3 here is CASYSGLAGGNNEQFF. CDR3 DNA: TGTGCCAGCTATTCTGGACTAGCGGGGGGGAACAATGAGCAGTTCTTC.

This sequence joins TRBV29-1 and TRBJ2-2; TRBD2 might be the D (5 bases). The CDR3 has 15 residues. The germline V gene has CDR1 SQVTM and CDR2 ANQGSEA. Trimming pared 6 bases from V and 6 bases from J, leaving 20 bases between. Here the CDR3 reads CSVQVGSHTAGELFF. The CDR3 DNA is TGCAGCGTCCAAGTGGGGAGTCATACCGCCGGGGAGCTGTTTTTT.

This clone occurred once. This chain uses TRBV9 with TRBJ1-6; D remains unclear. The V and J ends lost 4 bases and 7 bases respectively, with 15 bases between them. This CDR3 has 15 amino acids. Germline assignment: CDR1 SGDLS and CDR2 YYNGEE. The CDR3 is CASSQQLPRNSPLHF. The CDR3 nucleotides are TGTGCCAGCAGCCAACAATTACCGAGGAATTCACCCCTCCACTTT.

DNA for the CDR3: TGTGCCAGCAGCCTAGCCGGGGGGACAGATACGCAGTATTTT. Protein product: CASSLAGGTDTQYF. The chain carries TRBV5-4 and TRBJ2-3, with 7 bases that match TRBD2. CDR1 is SGHNT and CDR2 is YYREEE in the germline V gene (reference sequence). The length of the CDR3 is 14 residues. The ends lost 4 bases at V and 3 bases at J; junction bases unmatched: 5.

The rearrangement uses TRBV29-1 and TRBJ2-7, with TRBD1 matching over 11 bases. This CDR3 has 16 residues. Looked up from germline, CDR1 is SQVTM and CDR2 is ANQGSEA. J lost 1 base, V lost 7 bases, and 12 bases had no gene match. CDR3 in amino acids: CSARISDRGPSYEQYF. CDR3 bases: TGCAGCGCCCGGATCTCGGACAGGGGGCCGTCCTACGAGCAGTACTTC.

DNA of the CDR3: TGCGCCAGCAGCTTGGGGGACAGGGTAGGGGAGACCCAGTACTTC. Amino acids: CASSLGDRVGETQYF. The chain combines TRBV5-1 with TRBJ2-5; 9 bases line up with TRBD1. CDR3 length: 15 residues. Per germline, CDR1 SGHRS and CDR2 YFSETQ. V lost 0 bases, J lost 5 bases, and 5 bases stayed unmatched.

For the CDR3, the DNA is TGCGCCAGCAGCCAAGATGGGCCGGGGGCCGGGGAGCTGTTTTTT. Amino acid sequence: CASSQDGPGAGELFF. This rearrangement joins TRBV4-3 to TRBJ2-2; a possible D gene is TRBD2 (6 bases). The germline gives CDR1 LGHNA, CDR2 YSLEER. The length of the CDR3 is 15 residues. The V end was cut by 0 bases, the J end by 6 bases, with 11 bases between.

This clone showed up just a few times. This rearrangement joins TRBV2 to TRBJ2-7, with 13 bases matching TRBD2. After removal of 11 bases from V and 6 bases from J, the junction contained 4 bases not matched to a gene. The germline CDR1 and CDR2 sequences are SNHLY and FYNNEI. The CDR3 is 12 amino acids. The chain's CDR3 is CAGTSGASEQYF. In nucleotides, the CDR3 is TGTGCCGGGACTAGCGGGGCTAGCGAGCAGTACTTC.

The CDR3 bases are TGCGCCAGCAGCCAAGATTTGGCTAGCGTCTACGAGCAGTACTTC. It yields the protein CASSQDLASVYEQYF. This chain uses TRBV4-1 with TRBJ2-7; D possibly corresponds to TRBD2 (6 bases). Germline values: CDR1 MGHRA, CDR2 YSYEKL. The CDR3 totals 15 residues. V lost 0 bases and J 3 bases, leaving 12 bases between the germline ends.

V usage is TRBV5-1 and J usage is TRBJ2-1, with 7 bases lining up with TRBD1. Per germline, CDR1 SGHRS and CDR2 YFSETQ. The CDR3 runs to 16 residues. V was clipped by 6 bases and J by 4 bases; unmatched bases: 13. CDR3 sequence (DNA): TGCGCCAGCACCCCCTTGGGACAGCACCCATACAATGAGCAGTTCTTC. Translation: CASTPLGQHPYNEQFF.

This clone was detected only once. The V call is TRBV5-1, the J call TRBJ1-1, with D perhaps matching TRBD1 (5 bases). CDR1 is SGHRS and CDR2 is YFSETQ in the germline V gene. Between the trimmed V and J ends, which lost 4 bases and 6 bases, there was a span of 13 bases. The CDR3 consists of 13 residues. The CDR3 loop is CASSLRVGSEAFF. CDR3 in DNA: TGCGCCAGCAGCCTCAGGGTAGGGTCTGAAGCTTTCTTT.

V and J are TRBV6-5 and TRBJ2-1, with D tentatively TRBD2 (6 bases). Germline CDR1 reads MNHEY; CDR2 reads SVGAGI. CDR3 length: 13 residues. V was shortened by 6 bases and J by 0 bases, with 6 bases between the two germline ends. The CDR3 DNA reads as TGTGCCAGCAGCGGGGGCTCCTACAATGAGCAGTTCTTC. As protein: CASSGGSYNEQFF.

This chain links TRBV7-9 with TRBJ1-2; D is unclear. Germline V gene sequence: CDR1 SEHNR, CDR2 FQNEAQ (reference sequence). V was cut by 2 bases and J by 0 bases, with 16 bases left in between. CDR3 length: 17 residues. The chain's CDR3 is CASSLSNSPSANYGYTF. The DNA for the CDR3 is TGTGCCAGCAGCTTATCCAACAGCCCTTCCGCTAACTATGGCTACACCTTC.

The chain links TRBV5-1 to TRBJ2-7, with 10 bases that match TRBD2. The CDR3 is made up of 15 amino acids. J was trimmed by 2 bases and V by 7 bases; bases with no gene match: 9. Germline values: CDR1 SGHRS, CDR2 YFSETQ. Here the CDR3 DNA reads TGCGCCAGCTCCGGAGGGACTAGCGCCGCCTACGAGCAGTACTTC. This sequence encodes CASSGGTSAAYEQYF.